The entry that follows covers one T cell receptor beta chain sequence. These data belong to a study of graft-versus-host responses after intestinal transplantation. V lost 3 bases to trimming and J lost 1 base; unmatched junction nucleotides: 6. Per germline, CDR1 ENHRY and CDR2 SYGVKD. This CDR3 spans 17 amino acids. Here immunoSEQ multiplex PCR was the method, and the copy in TCRdb shows in-frame clones only, minus some. In the table there are about 12,000 clones, more than 85% of which are singletons. This TCR derives from a human patient who received an intestinal transplant, so some T cells may come from the graft donor. Material: PBMCs, obtained less than 110 days after intestinal transplant. The V call is TRBV10-3, the J call TRBJ2-2; 9 bases are shared with TRBD1. The CDR3 sequence is CAISDQWDRENTGELFF. The CDR3 nucleotides read TGTGCCATCAGTGACCAATGGGACAGGGAGAACACCGGGGAGCTGTTTTTT.